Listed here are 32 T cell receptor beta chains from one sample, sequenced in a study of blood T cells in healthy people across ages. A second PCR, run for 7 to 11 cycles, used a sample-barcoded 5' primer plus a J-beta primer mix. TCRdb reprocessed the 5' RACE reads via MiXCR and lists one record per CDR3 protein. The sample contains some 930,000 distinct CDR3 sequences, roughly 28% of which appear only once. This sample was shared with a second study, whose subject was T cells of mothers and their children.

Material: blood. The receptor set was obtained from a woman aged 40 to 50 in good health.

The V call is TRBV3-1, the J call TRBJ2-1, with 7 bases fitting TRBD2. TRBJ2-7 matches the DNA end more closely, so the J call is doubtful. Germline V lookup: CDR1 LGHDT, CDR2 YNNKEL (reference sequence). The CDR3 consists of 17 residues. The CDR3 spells CASSQRTSSGSYNEQYF. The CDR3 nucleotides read TGTGCCAGCAGCCAAAGGACTTCTAGCGGATCCTACAATGAGCAGTACTTC.

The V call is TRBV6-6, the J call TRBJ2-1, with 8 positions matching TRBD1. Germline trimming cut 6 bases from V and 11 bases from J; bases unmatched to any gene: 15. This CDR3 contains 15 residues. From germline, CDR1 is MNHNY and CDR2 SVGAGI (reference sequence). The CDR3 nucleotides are TGTGCCAGCAGCCCAGGGGGCATGAGTAGAAATAAGCAGTTCTTC. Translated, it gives CASSPGGMSRNKQFF.

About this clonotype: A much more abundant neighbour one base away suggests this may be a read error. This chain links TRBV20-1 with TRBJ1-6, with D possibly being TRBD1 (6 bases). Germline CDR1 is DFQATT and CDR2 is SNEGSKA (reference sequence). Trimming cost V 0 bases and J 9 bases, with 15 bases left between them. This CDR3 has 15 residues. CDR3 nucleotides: TGCAGTGCTAGAGAGGGGGGACAAGTGGGTTCACCCCTCCACTTT. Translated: CSAREGGQVGSPLHF.

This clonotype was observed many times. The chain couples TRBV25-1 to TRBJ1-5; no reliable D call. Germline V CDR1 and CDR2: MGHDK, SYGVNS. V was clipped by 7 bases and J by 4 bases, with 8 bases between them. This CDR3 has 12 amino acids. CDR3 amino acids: CASNRFNQPQHF. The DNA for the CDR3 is TGTGCCAGCAACCGATTTAATCAGCCCCAGCATTTT.

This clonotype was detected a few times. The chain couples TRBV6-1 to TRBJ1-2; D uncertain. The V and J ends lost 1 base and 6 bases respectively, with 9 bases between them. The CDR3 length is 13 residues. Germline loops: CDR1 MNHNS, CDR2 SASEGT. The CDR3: CASSEEAGDGYTF. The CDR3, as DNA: TGTGCCAGCAGTGAAGAGGCAGGAGATGGCTACACCTTC.

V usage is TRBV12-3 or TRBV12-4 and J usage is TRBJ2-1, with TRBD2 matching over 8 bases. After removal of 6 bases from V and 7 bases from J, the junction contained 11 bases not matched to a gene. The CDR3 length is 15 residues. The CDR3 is CASRIIGGAMNEQFF. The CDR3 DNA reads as TGTGCCAGCAGAATTATCGGGGGGGCGATGAATGAGCAGTTCTTC.

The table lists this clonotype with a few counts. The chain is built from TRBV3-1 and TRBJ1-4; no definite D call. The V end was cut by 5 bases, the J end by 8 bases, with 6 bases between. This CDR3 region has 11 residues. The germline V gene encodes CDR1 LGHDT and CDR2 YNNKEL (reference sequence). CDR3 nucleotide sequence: TGTGCCAGCAGCGCGGGGGAAAAACTGTTTTTT. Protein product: CASSAGEKLFF.

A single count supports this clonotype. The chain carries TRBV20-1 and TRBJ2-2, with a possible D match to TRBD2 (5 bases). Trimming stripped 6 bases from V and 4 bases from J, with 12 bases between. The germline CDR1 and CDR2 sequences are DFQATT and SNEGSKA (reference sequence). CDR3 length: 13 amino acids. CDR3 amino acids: CSAKGLSTGELFF. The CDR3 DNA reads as TGCAGTGCAAAAGGACTCTCCACCGGGGAGCTGTTTTTT.

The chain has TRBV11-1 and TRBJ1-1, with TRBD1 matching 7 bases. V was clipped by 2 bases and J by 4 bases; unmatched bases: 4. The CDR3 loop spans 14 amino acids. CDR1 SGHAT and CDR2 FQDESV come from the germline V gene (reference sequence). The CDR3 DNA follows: TGTGCCAGCAGCTTACAGGGGGAGACCACTGAAGCTTTCTTT. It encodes CASSLQGETTEAFF.

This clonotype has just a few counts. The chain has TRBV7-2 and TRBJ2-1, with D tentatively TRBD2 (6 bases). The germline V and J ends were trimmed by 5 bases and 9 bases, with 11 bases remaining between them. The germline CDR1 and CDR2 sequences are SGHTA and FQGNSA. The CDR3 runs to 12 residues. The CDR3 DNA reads TGTGCCAGCAGCCTCCGACTAGGTGAGCAGTTCTTC. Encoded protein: CASSLRLGEQFF. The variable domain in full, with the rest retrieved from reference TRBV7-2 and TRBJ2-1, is GAGVSQSPSNKVTEKGKDVELRCDPISGHTALYWYRQSLGQGLEFLIYFQGNSAPDKSGLPSDRFSAERTGGSVSTLTIQRTQQEDSAVYLCASSLRLGEQFFGPGTRLTVL.

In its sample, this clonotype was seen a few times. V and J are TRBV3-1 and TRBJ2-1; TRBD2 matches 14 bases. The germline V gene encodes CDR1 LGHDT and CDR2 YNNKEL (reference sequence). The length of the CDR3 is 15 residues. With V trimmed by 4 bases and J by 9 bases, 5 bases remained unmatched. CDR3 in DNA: TGTGCCAGCAGCCCGACTAGCGGGGGGGCGATTGAGCAGTTCTTC. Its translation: CASSPTSGGAIEQFF.

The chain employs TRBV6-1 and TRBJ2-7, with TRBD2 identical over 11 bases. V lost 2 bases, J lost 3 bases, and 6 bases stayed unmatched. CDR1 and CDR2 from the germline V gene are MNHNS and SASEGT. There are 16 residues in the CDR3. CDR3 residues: CASSEFLAGGRYEQYF. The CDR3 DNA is TGTGCCAGCAGTGAATTTTTAGCGGGGGGGCGCTACGAGCAGTACTTC.

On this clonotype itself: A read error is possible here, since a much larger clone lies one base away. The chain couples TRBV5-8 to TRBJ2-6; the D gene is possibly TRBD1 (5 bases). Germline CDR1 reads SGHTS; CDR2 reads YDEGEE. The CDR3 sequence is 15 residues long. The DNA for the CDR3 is TGTGCCAGCAGGGCAGGGTTTTCTGGGGCCGACGTCCTGACTTTC. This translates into CASRAGFSGADVLTF.

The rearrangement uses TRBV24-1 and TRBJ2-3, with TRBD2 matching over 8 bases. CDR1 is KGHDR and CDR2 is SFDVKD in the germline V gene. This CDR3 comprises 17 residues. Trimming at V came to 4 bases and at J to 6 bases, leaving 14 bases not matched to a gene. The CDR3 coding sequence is TGTGCCACCAGTGACTCCGACTGGCGGGGGGCCCGTGATACGCAGTATTTT. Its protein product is CATSDSDWRGARDTQYF.

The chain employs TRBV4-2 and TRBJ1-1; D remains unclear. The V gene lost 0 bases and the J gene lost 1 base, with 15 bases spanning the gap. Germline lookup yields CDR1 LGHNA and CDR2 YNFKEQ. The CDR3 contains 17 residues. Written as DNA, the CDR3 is TGTGCCAGCAGCCAAGACTCTGGCCGGGTGAAGAACACTGAAGCTTTCTTT. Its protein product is CASSQDSGRVKNTEAFF.

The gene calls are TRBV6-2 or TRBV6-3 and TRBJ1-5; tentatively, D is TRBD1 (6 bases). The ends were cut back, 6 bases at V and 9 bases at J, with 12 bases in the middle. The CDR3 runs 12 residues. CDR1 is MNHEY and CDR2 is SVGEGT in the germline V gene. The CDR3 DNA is TGTGCCAGCAGCCCCGGGGGCTGGCCCCAGCATTTT. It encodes CASSPGGWPQHF.

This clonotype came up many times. CDR3 nucleotides: TGTGCCAGCAGTAAACGGGACCGAGCTAACTATGGCTACACCTTC. Residues: CASSKRDRANYGYTF. V usage is TRBV6-6 and J usage is TRBJ1-2; a possible D gene is TRBD1 (5 bases). Trimming cost V 5 bases and J 0 bases, with 13 bases left between them. Germline V CDR1 and CDR2: MNHNY, SVGAGI (reference sequence). This CDR3 spans 15 amino acids.

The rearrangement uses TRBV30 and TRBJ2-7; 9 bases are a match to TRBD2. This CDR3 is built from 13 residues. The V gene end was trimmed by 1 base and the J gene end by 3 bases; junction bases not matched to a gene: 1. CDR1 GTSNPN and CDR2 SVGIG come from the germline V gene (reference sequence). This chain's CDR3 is CAWSGGGVYEQYF. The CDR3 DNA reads TGTGCCTGGAGTGGCGGGGGGGTCTACGAGCAGTACTTC.

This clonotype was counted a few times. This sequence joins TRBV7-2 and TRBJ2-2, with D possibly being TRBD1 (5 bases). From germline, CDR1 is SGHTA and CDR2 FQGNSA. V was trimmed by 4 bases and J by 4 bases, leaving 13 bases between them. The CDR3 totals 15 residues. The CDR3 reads CASSYDSAGTGELFF. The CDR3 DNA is TGTGCCAGCAGCTATGACAGCGCCGGCACCGGGGAGCTGTTTTTT.

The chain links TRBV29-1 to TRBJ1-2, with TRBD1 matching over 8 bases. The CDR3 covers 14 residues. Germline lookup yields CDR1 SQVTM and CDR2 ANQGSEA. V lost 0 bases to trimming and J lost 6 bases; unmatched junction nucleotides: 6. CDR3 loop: CSVEDKTGVNGYTF. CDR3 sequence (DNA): TGCAGCGTTGAAGACAAGACAGGGGTTAATGGCTACACCTTC.

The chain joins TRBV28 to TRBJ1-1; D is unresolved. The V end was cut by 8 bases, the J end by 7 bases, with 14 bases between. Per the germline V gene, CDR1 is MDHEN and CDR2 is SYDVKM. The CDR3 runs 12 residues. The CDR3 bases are TGTGCCAGCGCCCGCGCAGGTTTTGAAGCTTTCTTT. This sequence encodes CASARAGFEAFF. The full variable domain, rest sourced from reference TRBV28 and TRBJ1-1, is DVKVTQSSRYLVKRTGEKVFLECVQDMDHENMFWYRQDPGLGLRLIYFSYDVKMKEKGDIPEGYSVSREKKERFSLILESASTNQTSMYLCASARAGFEAFFGQGTRLTVV.

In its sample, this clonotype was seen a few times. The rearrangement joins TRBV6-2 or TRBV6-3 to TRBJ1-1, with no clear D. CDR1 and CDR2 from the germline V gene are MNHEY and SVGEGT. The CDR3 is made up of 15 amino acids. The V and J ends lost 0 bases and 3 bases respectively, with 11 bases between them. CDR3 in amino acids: CASSYSGSMDTEAFF. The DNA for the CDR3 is TGTGCCAGCAGTTACTCGGGCAGCATGGACACTGAAGCTTTCTTT.

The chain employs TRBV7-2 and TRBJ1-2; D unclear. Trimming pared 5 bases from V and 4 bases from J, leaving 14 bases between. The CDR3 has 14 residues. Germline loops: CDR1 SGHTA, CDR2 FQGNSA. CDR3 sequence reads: CASSLPEWSYGYTF. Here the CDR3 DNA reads TGTGCCAGCAGCCTCCCCGAGTGGAGCTATGGCTACACCTTC.

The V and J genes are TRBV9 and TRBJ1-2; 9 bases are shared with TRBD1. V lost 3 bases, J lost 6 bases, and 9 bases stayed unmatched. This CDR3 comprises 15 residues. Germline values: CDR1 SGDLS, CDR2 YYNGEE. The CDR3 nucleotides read TGTGCCAGCAGCGCCCGGGACAGGGTTTGGGATGGCTACACCTTC. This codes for CASSARDRVWDGYTF.

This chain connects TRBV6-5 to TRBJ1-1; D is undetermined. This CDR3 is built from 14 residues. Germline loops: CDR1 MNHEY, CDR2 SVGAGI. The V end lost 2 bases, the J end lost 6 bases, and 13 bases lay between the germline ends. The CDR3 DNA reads TGTGCCAGCAGTTACAACCCTTTTCGGGCTGAAGCTTTCTTT. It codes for CASSYNPFRAEAFF.

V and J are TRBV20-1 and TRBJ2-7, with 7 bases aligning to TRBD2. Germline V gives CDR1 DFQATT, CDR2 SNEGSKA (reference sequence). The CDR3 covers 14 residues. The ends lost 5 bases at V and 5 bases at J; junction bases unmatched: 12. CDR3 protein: CSARTQRGIDEQYF. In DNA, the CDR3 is TGCAGTGCTCGGACACAGCGGGGAATCGACGAGCAGTACTTC.

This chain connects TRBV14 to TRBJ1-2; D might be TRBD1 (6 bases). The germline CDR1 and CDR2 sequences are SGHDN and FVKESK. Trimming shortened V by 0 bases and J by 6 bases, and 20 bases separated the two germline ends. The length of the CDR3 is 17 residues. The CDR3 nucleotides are TGTGCCAGCAGCCAAGATGCCAGGGGACTCTACGGGGATGGCTACACCTTC. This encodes CASSQDARGLYGDGYTF.

CDR3 DNA: TGTGCCAGCAGCCAAGAGGAGGGGTGTAGGCCCCAGTACTTC. Protein product: CASSQEEGCRPQYF. The chain is built from TRBV4-2 and TRBJ2-5, with a possible D match to TRBD2 (6 bases). CDR1 and CDR2 (germline): LGHNA, YNFKEQ. The germline V and J ends were trimmed by 0 bases and 9 bases, with 14 bases remaining between them. This CDR3 region has 14 residues.

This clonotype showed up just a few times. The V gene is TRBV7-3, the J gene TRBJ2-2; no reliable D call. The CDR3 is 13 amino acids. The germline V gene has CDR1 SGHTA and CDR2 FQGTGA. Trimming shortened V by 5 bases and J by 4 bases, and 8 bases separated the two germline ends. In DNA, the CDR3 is TGTGCCAGCAGCCTCATGACCACCGGGGAGCTGTTTTTT. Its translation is CASSLMTTGELFF.

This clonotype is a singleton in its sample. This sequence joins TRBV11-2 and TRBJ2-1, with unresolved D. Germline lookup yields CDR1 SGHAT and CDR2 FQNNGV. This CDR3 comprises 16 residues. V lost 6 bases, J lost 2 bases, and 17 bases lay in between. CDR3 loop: CASSLVGLEAYNEQFF. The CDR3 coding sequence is TGTGCCAGCAGTTTGGTCGGGCTAGAGGCCTACAATGAGCAGTTCTTC.

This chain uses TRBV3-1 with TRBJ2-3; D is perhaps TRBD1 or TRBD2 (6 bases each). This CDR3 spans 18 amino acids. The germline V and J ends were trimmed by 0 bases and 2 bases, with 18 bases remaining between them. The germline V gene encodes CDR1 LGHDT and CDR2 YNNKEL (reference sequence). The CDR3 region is CASSQDRWTGASTDTQYF. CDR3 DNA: TGTGCCAGCAGCCAAGATCGGTGGACGGGGGCCTCCACAGATACGCAGTATTTT.

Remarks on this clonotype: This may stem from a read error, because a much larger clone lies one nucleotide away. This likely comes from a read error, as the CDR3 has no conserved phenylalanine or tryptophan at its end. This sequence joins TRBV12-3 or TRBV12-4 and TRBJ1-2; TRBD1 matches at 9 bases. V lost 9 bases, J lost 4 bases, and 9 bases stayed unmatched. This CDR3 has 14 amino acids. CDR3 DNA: TGTGCCAGGCAGACCGGGACAGGGACCTATGGCTACACCGTC. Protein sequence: CARQTGTGTYGYTV.